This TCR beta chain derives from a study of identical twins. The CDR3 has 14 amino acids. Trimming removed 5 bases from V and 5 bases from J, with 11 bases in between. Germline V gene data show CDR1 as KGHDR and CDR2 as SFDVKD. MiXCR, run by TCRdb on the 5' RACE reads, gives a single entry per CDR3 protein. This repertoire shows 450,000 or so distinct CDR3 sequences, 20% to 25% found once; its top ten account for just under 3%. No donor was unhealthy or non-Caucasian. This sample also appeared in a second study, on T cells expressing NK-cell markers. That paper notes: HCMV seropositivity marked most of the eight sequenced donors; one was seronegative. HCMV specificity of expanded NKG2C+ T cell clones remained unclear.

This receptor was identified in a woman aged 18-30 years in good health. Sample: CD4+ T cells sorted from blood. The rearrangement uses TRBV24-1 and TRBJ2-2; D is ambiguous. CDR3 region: CATSAPVSTGELFF. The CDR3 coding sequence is TGTGCCACCAGTGCCCCGGTCTCTACCGGGGAGCTGTTTTTT.